The rows below give T cell receptor beta chains drawn from one sample of a study of technical replicates of blood from several donors. The data were produced by immunoSEQ multiplex PCR, yet TCRdb's version contains in-frame clones alone and is incomplete. This table holds about 83,000 clones, roughly nine tenths found once. Sequenced sample: T cells isolated from PBMCs. Every receptor here comes from a human donor in good health. Each CDR3 is given with its conserved first and last residue. The D gene is left open where the match is weak. Not every row has a clone size; where given, it reads once, few, many or a size class.

D	J	V	size	DNA	CDR3
.	TRBJ1-1	TRBV6-5	.	TGTGCCAGCAGTCCACAGACGAACACTGAAGCTTTCTTT	CASSPQTNTEAFF
TRBD1	TRBJ2-3	TRBV2	.	TGTGCCAGAGGACAGGGAAGTGGAGATACGCAGTATTTT	CARGQGSGDTQYF
TRBD1	TRBJ1-1	TRBV28	.	TGTGCCGGACAAAAAGGGGGCGCGAGCACTGAAGCTTTCTTT	CAGQKGGASTEAFF
TRBD2	TRBJ2-1	TRBV10-1	once	TGCGCCAGCAGTCTAGCGGGGGGGTACAATGAGCAGTTCTTC	CASSLAGGYNEQFF
.	TRBJ2-1	TRBV5-1	.	TGCGCCAGCAGCCTAAACGCGGGGTTTGGTAATGAGCAGTTCTTC	CASSLNAGFGNEQFF
TRBD2	TRBJ2-1	TRBV9	.	TGTGCCAGCAGCCTTAGCGGGAGGGAAAATGAGCAGTTCTTC	CASSLSGRENEQFF
.	TRBJ1-5	TRBV6-1	.	TGTGCCAGCAGTGGAAGACAGGCAGATACTCAGCCCCAGCATTTT	CASSGRQADTQPQHF
.	TRBJ1-4	TRBV13	.	TGTGCCAGCAGCGCAGGCAGTGACAGTTTTGAAAAACTGTTTTTT	CASSAGSDSFEKLFF
.	TRBJ2-3	TRBV11-3	.	TGTGCCAGCAGCTCCAACAGGGAAGATACGCAGTATTTT	CASSSNREDTQYF
.	TRBJ2-5	TRBV5-6	.	TGTGCCAGCAGCTTGGCTGGGGGCGAGGAGACCCAGTACTTC	CASSLAGGEETQYF
TRBD2	TRBJ2-2	TRBV11-2	.	TGTGCCAGCAGCTTGGGACTAGCGGGCACCGGGGAGCTGTTTTTT	CASSLGLAGTGELFF
TRBD2	TRBJ2-3	TRBV5-5	.	TGTGCCAGCAGCTTGGTTGCTAGCGGCTTTAGCACAGATACGCAGTATTTT	CASSLVASGFSTDTQYF
TRBD1	TRBJ2-1	TRBV6-5	.	TGTGCCAGCACATTCAGGACAGGGGGTTACAATGAGCAGTTCTTC	CASTFRTGGYNEQFF
.	TRBJ1-5	TRBV7-9	.	TGTGCCAGCAGCTTTTCAGGACTGGGCAATCAGCCCCAGCATTTT	CASSFSGLGNQPQHF
TRBD1	TRBJ2-7	TRBV18	.	TGTGCCAGCTCACCAATACAGGGGATTGGCGAGCAGTACTTC	CASSPIQGIGEQYF
.	TRBJ2-4	TRBV6-1	.	TGTGCCAGCAGTGTCCCGGGCAAAAACATTCAGTACTTC	CASSVPGKNIQYF